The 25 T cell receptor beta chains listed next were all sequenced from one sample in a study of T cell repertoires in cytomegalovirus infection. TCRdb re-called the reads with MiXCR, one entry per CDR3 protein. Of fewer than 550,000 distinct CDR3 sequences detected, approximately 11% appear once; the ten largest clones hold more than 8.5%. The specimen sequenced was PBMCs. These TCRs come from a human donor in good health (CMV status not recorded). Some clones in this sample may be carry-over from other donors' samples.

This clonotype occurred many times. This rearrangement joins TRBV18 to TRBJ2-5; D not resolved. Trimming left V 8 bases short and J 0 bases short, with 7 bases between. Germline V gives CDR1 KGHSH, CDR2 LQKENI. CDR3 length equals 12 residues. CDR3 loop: CASSPDQETQYF. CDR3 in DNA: TGTGCCAGCAGCCCGGACCAAGAGACCCAGTACTTC.

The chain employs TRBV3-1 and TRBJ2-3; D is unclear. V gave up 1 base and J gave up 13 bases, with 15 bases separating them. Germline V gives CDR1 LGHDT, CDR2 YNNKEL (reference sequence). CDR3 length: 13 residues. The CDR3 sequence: CASSQGPEKREYF. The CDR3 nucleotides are TGTGCCAGCAGCCAAGGCCCCGAAAAGCGAGAGTATTTT.

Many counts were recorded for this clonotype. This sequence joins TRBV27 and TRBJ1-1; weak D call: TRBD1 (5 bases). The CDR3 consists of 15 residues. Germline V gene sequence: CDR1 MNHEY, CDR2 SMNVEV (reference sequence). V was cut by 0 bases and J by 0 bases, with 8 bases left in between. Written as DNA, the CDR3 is TGTGCCAGCAGTTTATCCGGGACGCTGAACACTGAAGCTTTCTTT. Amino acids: CASSLSGTLNTEAFF.

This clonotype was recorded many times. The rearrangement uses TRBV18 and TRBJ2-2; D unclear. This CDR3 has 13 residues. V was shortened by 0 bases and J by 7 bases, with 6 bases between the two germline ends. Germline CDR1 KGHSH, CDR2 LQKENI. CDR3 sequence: CASSPPMSGELFF. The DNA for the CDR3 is TGTGCCAGCTCACCACCGATGAGCGGGGAGCTGTTTTTT. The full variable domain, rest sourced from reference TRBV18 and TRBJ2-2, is NAGVMQNPRHLVRRRGQEARLRCSPMKGHSHVYWYRQLPEEGLKFMVYLQKENIIDESGMPKERFSAEFPKEGPSILRIQQVVRGDSAAYFCASSPPMSGELFFGEGSRLTVL.

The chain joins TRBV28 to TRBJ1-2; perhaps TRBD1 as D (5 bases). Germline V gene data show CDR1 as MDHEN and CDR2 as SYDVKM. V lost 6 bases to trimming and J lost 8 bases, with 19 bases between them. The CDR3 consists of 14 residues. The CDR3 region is CASRPPTGGMGYTF. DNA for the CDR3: TGTGCCAGCAGACCTCCAACAGGAGGAATGGGCTACACCTTC.

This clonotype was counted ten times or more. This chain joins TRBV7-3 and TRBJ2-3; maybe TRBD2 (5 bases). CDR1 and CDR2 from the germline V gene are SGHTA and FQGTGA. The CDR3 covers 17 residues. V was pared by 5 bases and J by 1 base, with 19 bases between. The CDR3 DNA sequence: TGTGCCAGCAGCCCCCCACCGTCGGGGAAGGGCACAGATACGCAGTATTTT. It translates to CASSPPPSGKGTDTQYF.

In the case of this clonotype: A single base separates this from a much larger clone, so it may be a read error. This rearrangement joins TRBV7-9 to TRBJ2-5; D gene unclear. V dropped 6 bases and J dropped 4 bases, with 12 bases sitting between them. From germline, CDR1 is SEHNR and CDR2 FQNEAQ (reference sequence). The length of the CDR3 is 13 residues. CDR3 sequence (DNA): TGTGCCAGCAGACGTCAAGTAGGAGAGACCCAGTACTTC. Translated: CASRRQVGETQYF.

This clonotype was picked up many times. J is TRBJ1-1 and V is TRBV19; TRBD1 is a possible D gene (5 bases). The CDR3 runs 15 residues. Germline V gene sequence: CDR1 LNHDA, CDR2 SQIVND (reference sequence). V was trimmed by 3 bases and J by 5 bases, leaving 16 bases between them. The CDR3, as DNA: TGTGCCAGTAGTATGGGGAAGGGGTTCGGTACTGAAGCTTTCTTT. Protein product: CASSMGKGFGTEAFF.

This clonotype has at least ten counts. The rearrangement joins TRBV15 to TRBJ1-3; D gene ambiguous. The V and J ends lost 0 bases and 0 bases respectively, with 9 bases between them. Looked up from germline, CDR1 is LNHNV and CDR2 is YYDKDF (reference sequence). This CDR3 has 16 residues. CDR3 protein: CATSRDNGGSGNTIYF. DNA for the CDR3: TGTGCCACCAGCAGAGATAACGGCGGCTCTGGAAACACCATATATTTT.

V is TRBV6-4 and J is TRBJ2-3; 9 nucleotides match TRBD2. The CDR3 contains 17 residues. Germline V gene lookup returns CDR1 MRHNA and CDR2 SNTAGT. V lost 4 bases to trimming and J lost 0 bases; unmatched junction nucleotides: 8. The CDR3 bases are TGTGCCAGCAGTGGGCCAGGACTAGCGATGAGCACAGATACGCAGTATTTT. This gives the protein CASSGPGLAMSTDTQYF.

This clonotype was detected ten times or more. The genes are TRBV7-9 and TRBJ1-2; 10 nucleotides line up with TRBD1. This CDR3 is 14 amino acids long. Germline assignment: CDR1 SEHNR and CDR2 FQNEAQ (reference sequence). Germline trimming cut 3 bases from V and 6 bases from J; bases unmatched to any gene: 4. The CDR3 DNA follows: TGTGCCAGCAGCTTCCGACAGGGGGCGGATGGCTACACCTTC. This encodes CASSFRQGADGYTF.

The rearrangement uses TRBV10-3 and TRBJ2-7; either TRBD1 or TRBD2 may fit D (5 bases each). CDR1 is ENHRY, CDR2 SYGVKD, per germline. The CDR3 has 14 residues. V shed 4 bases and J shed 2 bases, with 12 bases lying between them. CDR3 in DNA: TGTGCCATCAGTGCGGGGACCCCTACCTACGAGCAGTACTTC. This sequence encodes CAISAGTPTYEQYF.

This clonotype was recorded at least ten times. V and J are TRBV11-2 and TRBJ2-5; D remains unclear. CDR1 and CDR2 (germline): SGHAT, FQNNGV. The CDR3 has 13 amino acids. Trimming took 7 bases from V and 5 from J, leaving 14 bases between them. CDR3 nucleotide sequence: TGTGCCAGCACCTCGCGGTCGAGGGAGACCCAGTACTTC. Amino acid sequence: CASTSRSRETQYF.

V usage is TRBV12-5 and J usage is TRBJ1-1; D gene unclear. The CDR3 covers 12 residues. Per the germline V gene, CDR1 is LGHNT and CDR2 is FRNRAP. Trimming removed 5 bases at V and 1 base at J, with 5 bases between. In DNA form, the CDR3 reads TGTGCTAGTGGTCCAGGGAACACTGAAGCTTTCTTT. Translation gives CASGPGNTEAFF. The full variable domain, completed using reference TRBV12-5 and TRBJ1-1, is DARVTQTPRHKVTEMGQEVTMRCQPILGHNTVFWYRQTMMQGLELLAYFRNRAPLDDSGMPKDRFSAEMPDATLATLKIQPSEPRDSAVYFCASGPGNTEAFFGQGTRLTVV.

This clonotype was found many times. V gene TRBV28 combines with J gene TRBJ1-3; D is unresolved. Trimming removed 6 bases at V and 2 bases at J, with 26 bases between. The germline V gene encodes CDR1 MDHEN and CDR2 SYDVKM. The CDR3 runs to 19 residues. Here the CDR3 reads CASSLTLLGSLRAGNTIYF. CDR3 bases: TGTGCCAGCAGCCTTACTCTCCTCGGGAGCCTGAGAGCTGGAAACACCATATATTTT.

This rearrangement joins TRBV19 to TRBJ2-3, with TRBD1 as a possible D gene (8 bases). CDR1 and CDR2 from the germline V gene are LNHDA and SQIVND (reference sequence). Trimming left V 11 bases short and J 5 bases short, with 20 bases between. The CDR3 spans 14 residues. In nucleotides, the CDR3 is TGTGCCTGCTCCGTGACAGGGGAGGGAGATACGCAGTATTTT. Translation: CACSVTGEGDTQYF.

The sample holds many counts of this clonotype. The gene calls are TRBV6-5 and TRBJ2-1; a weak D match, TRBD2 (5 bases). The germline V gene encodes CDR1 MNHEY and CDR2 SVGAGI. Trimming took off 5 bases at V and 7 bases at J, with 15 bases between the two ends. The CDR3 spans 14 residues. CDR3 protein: CASSSGQSRNEQFF. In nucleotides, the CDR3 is TGTGCCAGCAGTAGCGGCCAGTCTCGGAATGAGCAGTTCTTC.

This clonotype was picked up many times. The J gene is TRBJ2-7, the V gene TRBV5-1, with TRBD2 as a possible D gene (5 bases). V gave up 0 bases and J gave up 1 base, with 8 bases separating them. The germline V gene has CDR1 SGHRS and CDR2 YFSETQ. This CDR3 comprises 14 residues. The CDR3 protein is CASSLARGSYEQYF. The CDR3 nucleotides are TGCGCCAGCAGCTTGGCACGCGGGTCCTACGAGCAGTACTTC. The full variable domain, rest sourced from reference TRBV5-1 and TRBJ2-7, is KAGVTQTPRYLIKTRGQQVTLSCSPISGHRSVSWYQQTPGQGLQFLFEYFSETQRNKGNFPGRFSGRQFSNSRSEMNVSTLELGDSALYLCASSLARGSYEQYFGPGTRLTVT.

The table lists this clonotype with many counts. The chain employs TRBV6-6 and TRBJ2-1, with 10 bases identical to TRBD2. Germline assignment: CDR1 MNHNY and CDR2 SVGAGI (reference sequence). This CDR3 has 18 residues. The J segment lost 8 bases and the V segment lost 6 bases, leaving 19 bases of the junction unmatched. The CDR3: CASSGGGSGRFSGHEQFF. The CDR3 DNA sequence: TGTGCCAGCAGCGGGGGAGGTAGCGGGAGGTTTAGTGGGCATGAGCAGTTCTTC.

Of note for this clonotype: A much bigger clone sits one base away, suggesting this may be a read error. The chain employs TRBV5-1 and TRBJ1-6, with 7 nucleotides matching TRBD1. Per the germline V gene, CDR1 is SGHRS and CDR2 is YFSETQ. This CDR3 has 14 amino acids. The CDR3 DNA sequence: TGCCCCAGTTCGACAGGGCCTTATAATTCACCCCTCCACTTT. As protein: CPSSTGPYNSPLHF.

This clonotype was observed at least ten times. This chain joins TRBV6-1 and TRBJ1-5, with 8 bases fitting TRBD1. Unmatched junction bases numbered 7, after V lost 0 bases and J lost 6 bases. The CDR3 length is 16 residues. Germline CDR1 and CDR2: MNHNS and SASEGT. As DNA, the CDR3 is TGTGCCAGCAGTGAAGCCCCCCACAGGGGGGCTCAGCCCCAGCATTTT. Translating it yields CASSEAPHRGAQPQHF.

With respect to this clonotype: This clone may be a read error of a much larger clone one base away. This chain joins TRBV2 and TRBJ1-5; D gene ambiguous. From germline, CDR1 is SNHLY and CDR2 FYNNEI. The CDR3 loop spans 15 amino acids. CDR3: CTSSEQIMSFSPQHF. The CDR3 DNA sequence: TGTACCAGCAGTGAACAGATTATGTCTTTTTCGCCCCAGCATTTT.

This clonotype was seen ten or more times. CDR3 nucleotide sequence: TGTGCCCTCCGATACGGCACTGAAGCTTTCTTT. It encodes CALRYGTEAFF. The V and J genes are TRBV7-9 and TRBJ1-1, with D unresolved. CDR3 length: 11 residues. Germline values: CDR1 SEHNR, CDR2 FQNEAQ (reference sequence). Between the trimmed V and J ends, which lost 11 bases and 4 bases, there was a span of 11 bases.

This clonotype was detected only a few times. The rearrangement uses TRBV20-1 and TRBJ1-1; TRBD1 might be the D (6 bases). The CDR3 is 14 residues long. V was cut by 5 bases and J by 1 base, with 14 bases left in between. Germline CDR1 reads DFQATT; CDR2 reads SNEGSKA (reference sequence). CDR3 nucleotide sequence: TGCAGTGCTCAAGGGGGGGGGCAGAACACTGAAGCTTTCTTT. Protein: CSAQGGGQNTEAFF.

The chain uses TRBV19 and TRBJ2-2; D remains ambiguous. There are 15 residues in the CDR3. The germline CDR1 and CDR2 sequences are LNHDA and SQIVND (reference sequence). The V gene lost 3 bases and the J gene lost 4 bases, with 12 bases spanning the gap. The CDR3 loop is CASSIRQWATGELFF. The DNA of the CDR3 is TGTGCCAGTAGTATTCGTCAGTGGGCCACCGGGGAGCTGTTTTTT.